This entry describes one TCR beta chain. This record belongs to a study of T cell changes during pregnancy in multiple sclerosis. Sequencing used immunoSEQ multiplex PCR; TCRdb keeps in-frame clones, though not all of them. This sample has 30,000 to 40,000 clones, with over 75% found just once. Trimming took off 4 bases at V and 0 bases at J, with 13 bases between the two ends. Germline CDR1 and CDR2: SGHAT and FQNNGV. The CDR3 is 17 residues long. The sample here was CD4+ T cells from peripheral blood mononuclear cells, taken in the first trimester of pregnancy. This clonotype was sampled from a female donor in good health, enrolled as a control in a pregnancy study. This chain uses TRBV11-2 with TRBJ1-6; TRBD1 is a possible D gene (5 bases). CDR3 residues: CASSSQGFASYNSPLHF. For the CDR3, the DNA is TGTGCCAGCAGCTCCCAGGGTTTCGCCTCCTATAATTCACCCCTCCACTTT.